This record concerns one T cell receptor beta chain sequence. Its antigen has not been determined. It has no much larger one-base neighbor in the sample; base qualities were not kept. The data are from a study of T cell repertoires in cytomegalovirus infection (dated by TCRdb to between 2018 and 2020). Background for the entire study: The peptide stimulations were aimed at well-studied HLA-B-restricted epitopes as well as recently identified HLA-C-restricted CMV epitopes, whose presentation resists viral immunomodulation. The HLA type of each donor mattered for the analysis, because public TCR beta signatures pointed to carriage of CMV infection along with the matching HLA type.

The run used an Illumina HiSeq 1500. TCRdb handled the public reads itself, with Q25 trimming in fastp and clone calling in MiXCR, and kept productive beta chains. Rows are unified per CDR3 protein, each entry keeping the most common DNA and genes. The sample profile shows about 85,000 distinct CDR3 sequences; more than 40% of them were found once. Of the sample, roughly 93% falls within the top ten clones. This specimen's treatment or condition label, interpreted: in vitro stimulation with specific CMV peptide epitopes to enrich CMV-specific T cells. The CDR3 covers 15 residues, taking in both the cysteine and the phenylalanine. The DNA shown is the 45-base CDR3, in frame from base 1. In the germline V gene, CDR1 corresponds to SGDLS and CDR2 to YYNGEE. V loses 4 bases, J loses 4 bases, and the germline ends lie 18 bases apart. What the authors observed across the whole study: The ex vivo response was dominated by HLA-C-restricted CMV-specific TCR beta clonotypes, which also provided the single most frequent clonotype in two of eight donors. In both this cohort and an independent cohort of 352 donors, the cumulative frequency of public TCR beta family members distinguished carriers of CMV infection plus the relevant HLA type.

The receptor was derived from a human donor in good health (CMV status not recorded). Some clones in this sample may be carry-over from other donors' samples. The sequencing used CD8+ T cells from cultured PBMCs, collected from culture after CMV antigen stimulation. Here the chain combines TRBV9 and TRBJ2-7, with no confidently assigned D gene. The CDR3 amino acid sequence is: CASSTRPQAIYEQYF. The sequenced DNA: TGTGCCAGCAGCACCCGGCCTCAGGCTATATACGAGCAGTACTTC.